The clone carrying this T cell receptor (beta chain) turned up a few times. Each CDR3 protein is one row after TCRdb ran MiXCR on the 5' RACE reads. The sample yields 29,000 or so distinct CDR3 sequences, roughly 4.5% seen once. This sample is part of a study of early T cells in non-severe SARS-CoV-2 infection. CDR1 and CDR2 from the germline V gene are SGHTA and FQGTGA. The CDR3 length is 15 residues. V shed 5 bases and J shed 4 bases, with 17 bases lying between them. This receptor was identified in an adult who was a healthcare worker with PCR-confirmed SARS-CoV-2 infection or an uninfected control (not recorded which). The chain recombines TRBV7-3 with TRBJ2-5; D is possibly TRBD1 (5 bases). Sequenced: whole blood. The CDR3 is CASSPQGFISETQYF. Written as DNA, the CDR3 is TGTGCCAGCAGCCCCCAGGGATTCATATCAGAGACCCAGTACTTC. Variable domain in full (rest from reference TRBV7-3 and TRBJ2-5): GAGVSQTPSNKVTEKGKYVELRCDPISGHTALYWYRQSLGQGPEFLIYFQGTGAADDSGLPNDRFFAVRPEGSVSTLKIQRTERGDSAVYLCASSPQGFISETQYFGPGTRLLVL.